What follows is one TCR beta chain and its context. Its target antigen remains unknown. No quality values exist for individual bases; no much larger clone is one base distant. This record comes from a study of T cells in Graves' hyperthyroidism and ophthalmopathy (dated 2019 in TCRdb). About the investigation overall: Peripheral blood samples were taken at initial diagnosis, before any treatment was given. Prospective prediction of ophthalmopathy was tested in an independent validation cohort of approximately 18 hyperthyroidism patients and some 17 patients who later progressed to ophthalmopathy. After sampling, hyperthyroidism patients received methimazole starting at 30 mg daily, and ophthalmopathy patients received high-dose intravenous methylprednisolone. The study also compared thyroid tissue and blood T-cell repertoires from roughly 6 Graves' hyperthyroidism patients. The roughly 91 discovery patients were randomly divided into training and test sets at a 7:3 ratio. To identify distinguishing TCR V-J signatures, a discovery cohort of around 100 patients was used, comprising some 43 with Graves' ophthalmopathy and around 57 with stable Graves' hyperthyroidism. According to the paper, TCR Vbeta CDR3 sequencing was carried out on 135 peripheral blood samples, which came from under 50 ophthalmopathy, fewer than 80 hyperthyroidism and roughly 17 progressor patients. Study-wide conclusions, independent of this receptor: Most expanded thyroid clonotypes (frequency above 0.001) were also detected in blood, suggesting blood repertoires may reflect thyroid immune responses. During validation, the model predicted progression to ophthalmopathy a median of about 6.3 months ahead of onset, with approximately 70% sensitivity and 72% to 80% specificity. No statistical method was used to set the sample size in advance, and investigators knew the group allocation. A 13 V-J signature model separated ophthalmopathy from stable hyperthyroidism, with about 90% sensitivity and about 81% specificity in cross-validation and 80%/75% in testing.

Stable Graves' hyperthyroidism was defined as no progression to ophthalmopathy during 18 months of follow-up. Hyperthyroidism patients were newly diagnosed, with disease duration under 2 months, and aged 18 to 65 years. Patients with uncontrolled infections, other autoimmune diseases, pregnancy or lactation were excluded. Diagnoses relied on clinical symptoms, serum thyroxine and TRAb, thyroid ultrasound and orbital computed tomography. PBMCs were isolated from more than 9 ml of fresh peripheral blood by Ficoll-Paque density gradient centrifugation. Total RNA was extracted with Trizol reagent, and quality was checked on an Agilent 2100 Bioanalyzer. The TCR beta CDR3 regions were amplified from the RNA transcripts. A first-round RT-PCR of the TCR CDR3 used the HTBI primer set with the Qiagen OneStep RT-PCR kit. Libraries were constructed in a second round of multiplex PCR, after which size selection and purification were performed. The libraries were sequenced on an Illumina HiSeq2000 using paired-end 100 bp reads. Under the source paper's analysis protocol: SOAPnuke was used to process the raw data, removing reads that contained adapters or uncalled bases, had a mean Phred below 15, or lacked an exact match to the constant primer or identifier. High-quality paired reads were merged with COPE v1.2.5, and unique nucleotide sequences were defined as clonotypes. MiTCR v1.1 was used to align the clonotypes against IMGT TRBV, TRBD and TRBJ reference segments. Analysis was restricted to V-J combinations with a frequency above 0.0001, which covered about 99% of repertoires. A TCS score was defined as the ratio of F50 (clonal expansion) to E x V (chaos), with BLOSUM62-based TCRdist applied between CDR3 peptides within each V-J. Welch's t-statistics and random forest reduced fewer than 550 V-J features to about 12, which were used in a naive Bayes classifier (R e1071). TCRdb cleaned the public reads at Q25 with fastp, built clones with MiXCR and kept in-frame beta chains. Each record represents a unique CDR3 protein, reported with the most common genes and DNA among its rows. These V and J calls derive from TCRdb rather than the authors' analysis. The sample includes under 300,000 distinct CDR3 sequences, with roughly 15% observed a single time. Under 8% of the sample is in the top ten clones.

This TCR came from a woman aged 40 to 50 with Graves' hyperthyroidism. Sample: blood.

This receptor carries the CDR3 CASSLIVGGGGVRNYGYTF. The bases are TGTGCCAGCAGTTTAATAGTTGGGGGCGGGGGCGTACGGAACTATGGCTACACCTTC. The sequence is built from TRBV28 and TRBJ1-2; TRBD1 could be the D gene, as 6 bases match. The CDR3 starts with the cysteine, ends with the phenylalanine, and has 19 residues. Only the CDR3 DNA stays, 57 bases, in frame from base 1. Deletion took 2 bases off V and 2 bases off J, with a span of 24 bases between the germline ends. Reading the germline V gene gives CDR1 MDHEN and CDR2 SYDVKM.